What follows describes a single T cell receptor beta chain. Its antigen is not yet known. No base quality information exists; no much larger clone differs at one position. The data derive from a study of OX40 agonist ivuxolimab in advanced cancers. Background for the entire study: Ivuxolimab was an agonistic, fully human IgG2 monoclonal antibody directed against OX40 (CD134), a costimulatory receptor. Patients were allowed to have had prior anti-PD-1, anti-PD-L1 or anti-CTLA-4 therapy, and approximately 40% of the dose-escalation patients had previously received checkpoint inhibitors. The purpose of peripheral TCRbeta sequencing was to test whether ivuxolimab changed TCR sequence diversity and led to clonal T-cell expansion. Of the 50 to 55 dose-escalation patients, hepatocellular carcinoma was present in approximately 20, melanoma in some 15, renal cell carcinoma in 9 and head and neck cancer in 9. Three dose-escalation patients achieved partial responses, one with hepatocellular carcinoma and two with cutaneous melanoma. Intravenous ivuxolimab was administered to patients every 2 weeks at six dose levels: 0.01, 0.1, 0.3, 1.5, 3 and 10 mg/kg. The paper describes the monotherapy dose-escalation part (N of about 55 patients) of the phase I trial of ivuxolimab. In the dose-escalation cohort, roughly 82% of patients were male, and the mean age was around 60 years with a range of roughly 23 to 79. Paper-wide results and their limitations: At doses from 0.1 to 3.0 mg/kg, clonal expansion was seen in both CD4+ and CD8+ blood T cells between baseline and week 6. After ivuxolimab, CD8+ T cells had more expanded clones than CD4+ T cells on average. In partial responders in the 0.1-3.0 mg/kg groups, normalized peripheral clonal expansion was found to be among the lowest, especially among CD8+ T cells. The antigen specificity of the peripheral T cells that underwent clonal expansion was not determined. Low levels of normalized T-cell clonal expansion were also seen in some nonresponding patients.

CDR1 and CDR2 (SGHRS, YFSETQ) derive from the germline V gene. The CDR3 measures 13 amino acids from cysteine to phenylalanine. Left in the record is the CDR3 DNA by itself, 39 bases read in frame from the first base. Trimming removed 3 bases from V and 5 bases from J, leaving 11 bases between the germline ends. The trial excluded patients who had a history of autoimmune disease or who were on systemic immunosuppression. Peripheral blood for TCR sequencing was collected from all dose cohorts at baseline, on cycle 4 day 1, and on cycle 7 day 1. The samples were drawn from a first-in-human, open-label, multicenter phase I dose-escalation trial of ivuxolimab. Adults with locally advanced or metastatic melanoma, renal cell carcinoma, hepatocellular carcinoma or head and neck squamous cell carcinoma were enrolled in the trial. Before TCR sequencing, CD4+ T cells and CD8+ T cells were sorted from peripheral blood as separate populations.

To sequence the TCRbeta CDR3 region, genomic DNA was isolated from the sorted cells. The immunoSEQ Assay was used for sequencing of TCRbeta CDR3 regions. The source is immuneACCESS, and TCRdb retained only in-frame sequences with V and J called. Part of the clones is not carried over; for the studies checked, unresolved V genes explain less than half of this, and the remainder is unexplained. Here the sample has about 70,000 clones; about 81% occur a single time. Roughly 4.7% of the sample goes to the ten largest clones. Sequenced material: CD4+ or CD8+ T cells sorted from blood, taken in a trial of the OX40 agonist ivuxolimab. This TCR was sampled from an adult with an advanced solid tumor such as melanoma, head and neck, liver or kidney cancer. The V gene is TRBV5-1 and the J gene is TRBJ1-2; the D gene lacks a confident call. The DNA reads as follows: TGCGCCAGCAGCTATGTCGGGCCTTATGGCTACACCTTC. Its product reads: CASSYVGPYGYTF.